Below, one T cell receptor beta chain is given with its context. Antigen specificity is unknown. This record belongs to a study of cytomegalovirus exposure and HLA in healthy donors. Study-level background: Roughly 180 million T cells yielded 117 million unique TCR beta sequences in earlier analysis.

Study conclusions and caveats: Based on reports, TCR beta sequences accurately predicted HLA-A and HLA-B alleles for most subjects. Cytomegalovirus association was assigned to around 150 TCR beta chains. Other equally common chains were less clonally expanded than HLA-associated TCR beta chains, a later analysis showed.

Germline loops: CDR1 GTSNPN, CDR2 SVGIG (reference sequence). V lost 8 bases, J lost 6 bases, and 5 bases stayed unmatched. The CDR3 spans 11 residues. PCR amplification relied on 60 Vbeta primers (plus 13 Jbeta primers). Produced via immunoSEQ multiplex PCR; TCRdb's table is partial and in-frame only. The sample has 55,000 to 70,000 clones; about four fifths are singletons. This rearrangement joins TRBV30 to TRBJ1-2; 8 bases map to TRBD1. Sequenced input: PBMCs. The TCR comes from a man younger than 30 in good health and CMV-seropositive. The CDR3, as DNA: TGTGCCGGGGGGGACAGGAATGGCTACACCTTC. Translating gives CAGGDRNGYTF.